These 23 T cell receptor beta chains were all obtained from the same sample, sequenced in a study of blood T cell repertoires in COVID-19 (dated by TCRdb to between 2020 and 2021). Library construction relied on the immunoSEQ multiplex PCR assay. TCRdb carries this immuneACCESS record with in-frame sequences only. Its versions omit some clonotypes, under half of them owing to an unresolved V gene in the studies checked, with the rest unexplained. Within this sample are tens of thousands of clones, with roughly 72% of them counted one time only. 4.8% of the sample lies in the top ten. Sample: peripheral blood. Receptors originate from a woman in her 70s with COVID-19, enrolled during active disease.

The rearrangement links TRBV6-5 to TRBJ2-1, with D unclear. Germline V CDR1 and CDR2: MNHEY, SVGAGI. V lost 2 bases, J lost 7 bases, and 6 bases lay in between. The CDR3 runs 12 residues. Here the CDR3 DNA reads TGTGCCAGCAGTTACGGCGGTAATGAGCAGTTCTTC. Translated: CASSYGGNEQFF.

The chain is built from TRBV19 and TRBJ2-3; D perhaps matches TRBD2 (6 bases). Germline CDR1 and CDR2: LNHDA and SQIVND (reference sequence). V lost 4 bases, J lost 3 bases, and 14 bases lay in between. The CDR3 is 15 amino acids. The CDR3 nucleotides read TGTGCCAGTAGTACTTGGGGGGAAGTTACAGATACGCAGTATTTT. Amino acids: CASSTWGEVTDTQYF.

This chain joins TRBV7-9 and TRBJ1-1; tentative D call: TRBD1 (5 bases). The germline gives CDR1 SEHNR, CDR2 FQNEAQ (reference sequence). The V gene lost 5 bases and the J gene lost 8 bases, with 21 bases spanning the gap. The CDR3 extends over 15 amino acids. The CDR3 spells CASSEDRLLRTEAFF. In DNA, the CDR3 is TGTGCCAGCAGCGAAGACAGACTCCTAAGGACCGAAGCTTTCTTT.

The table lists this clone with a few counts. The CDR3 nucleotides are TGTGCCAGCAGCCCCGAACTAGCGCGTCCCTACAATGAGCAGTTCTTC. Translating it yields CASSPELARPYNEQFF. The chain carries TRBV9 and TRBJ2-1, with 7 bases lining up with TRBD2. This CDR3 is 16 amino acids long. With 4 bases clipped from V and 2 bases from J, the junction kept 9 bases outside the gene matches. Germline CDR1 and CDR2: SGDLS and YYNGEE.

This rearrangement joins TRBV3-1 (or the pseudogene TRBV3-2) to TRBJ1-6, with D unresolved. V lost 2 bases and J lost 10, with 12 bases in between. CDR1 and CDR2 (germline): LGHDT, YNNKEL (reference sequence). This CDR3 is built from 14 residues. DNA for the CDR3: TGTGCCAGCAGCCAACCGGACGGAGGATCACCCCTCCACTTT. Amino acids: CASSQPDGGSPLHF.

This clone was counted a single time. The rearrangement links TRBV18 to TRBJ2-3; 11 nucleotides match TRBD2. The trim removed 3 bases at V and 0 bases at J, leaving 11 bases unmatched. Looked up from germline, CDR1 is KGHSH and CDR2 is LQKENI. The CDR3 extends over 19 amino acids. For the CDR3, the DNA is TGTGCCAGCTCACCCCTAGCGGGGGGCCTCGCAACTAGCACAGATACGCAGTATTTT. The encoded protein is CASSPLAGGLATSTDTQYF.

This rearrangement joins TRBV11-2 to TRBJ2-6; no firm D call. This CDR3 has 15 amino acids. The germline V gene has CDR1 SGHAT and CDR2 FQNNGV. V was shortened by 4 bases and J by 5 bases, with 12 bases between the two germline ends. CDR3 in amino acids: CASSSLSPRANVLTF. In DNA form, the CDR3 reads TGTGCCAGCAGCTCCCTTAGCCCCCGGGCCAACGTCCTGACTTTC.

The CDR3 loop is CASSPQGVNTGELFF. The CDR3 nucleotides read TGTGCCAGCAGCCCACAGGGGGTGAACACCGGGGAGCTGTTTTTT. This chain joins TRBV11-1 and TRBJ2-2; 8 positions match TRBD1. Per the germline V gene, CDR1 is SGHAT and CDR2 is FQDESV (reference sequence). The CDR3 totals 15 residues. V dropped 5 bases and J dropped 1; count of bases not matched to a gene: 3.

The chain joins TRBV19 to TRBJ1-2; 7 bases are shared with TRBD1. Germline-derived CDR1 and CDR2 are LNHDA and SQIVND (reference sequence). The CDR3 loop spans 15 amino acids. Trimming took 3 bases from V and 0 from J; bases not matched to a gene: 4. CDR3 nucleotide sequence: TGTGCCAGTAGTATTGGGACAGTCGCTAACTATGGCTACACCTTC. Residues: CASSIGTVANYGYTF.

The V and J genes are TRBV7-9 and TRBJ1-2; 8 positions agree with TRBD1. The CDR3 is 16 amino acids. CDR1 and CDR2 (germline): SEHNR, FQNEAQ (reference sequence). V lost 8 bases, J lost 7 bases, and 18 bases stayed unmatched. Here the CDR3 DNA reads TGTGCCAGCCTGGGACAGGTGGCCCTTTCCGTTCTTGGCTACACCTTC. Translation: CASLGQVALSVLGYTF.

The chain employs TRBV4-1 and TRBJ2-5; TRBD1 is a possible D gene (6 bases). Trimming took off 0 bases at V and 2 bases at J, with 19 bases between the two ends. The CDR3 consists of 18 residues. Germline V gives CDR1 MGHRA, CDR2 YSYEKL. This chain's CDR3 is CASSQDRAGAGAQETQYF. The CDR3 region has the DNA TGCGCCAGCAGCCAAGACCGGGCCGGCGCAGGGGCACAAGAGACCCAGTACTTC.

The CDR3 region is CASSTGTNRVPQYF. CDR3 nucleotides: TGTGCCAGTAGTACCGGGACAAACAGAGTTCCCCAGTACTTC. The chain recombines TRBV19 with TRBJ2-5, with D tentatively TRBD1 (6 bases). The germline V gene has CDR1 LNHDA and CDR2 SQIVND (reference sequence). This CDR3 is built from 14 residues. V lost 4 bases and J 9 bases, leaving 18 bases between the germline ends.

The chain couples TRBV5-6 to TRBJ2-7; possible D gene TRBD1, 5 bases. V was cut by 0 bases and J by 5 bases, with 12 bases left in between. The CDR3 sequence is 14 residues long. Germline CDR1 and CDR2: SGHDT and YYEEEE. The CDR3, as DNA: TGTGCCAGCAGCTTGGCCGGGCAGGGCCACGAGCAGTACGTC. Translated: CASSLAGQGHEQYV.

This chain connects TRBV6-5 to TRBJ1-1; D possibly corresponds to TRBD1 (6 bases). From germline, CDR1 is MNHEY and CDR2 SVGAGI. This CDR3 has 15 residues. The V and J ends lost 0 bases and 1 base respectively, with 9 bases between them. CDR3 residues: CASSYSMGQNTEAFF. CDR3 nucleotides: TGTGCCAGCAGTTACTCAATGGGACAGAACACTGAAGCTTTCTTT.

CDR3 sequence reads: CSARDTPYNEQFF. CDR3 DNA: TGCAGCGCCCGGGACACCCCCTACAATGAGCAGTTCTTC. The V gene is TRBV29-1, the J gene TRBJ2-1; tentative D call: TRBD1 (6 bases). Trimming cost V 7 bases and J 2 bases, with 12 bases left between them. Germline CDR1 reads SQVTM; CDR2 reads ANQGSEA. The CDR3 loop spans 13 amino acids.

This chain links TRBV6-5 with TRBJ1-4, with TRBD1 identical over 7 bases. The V gene end was trimmed by 5 bases and the J gene end by 1 base; junction bases not matched to a gene: 1. CDR1 and CDR2 from the germline V gene are MNHEY and SVGAGI. The CDR3 length is 14 residues. The CDR3 protein is CASSRDRTNEKLFF. The DNA for the CDR3 is TGTGCCAGCAGTCGGGACAGAACTAATGAAAAACTGTTTTTT.

This clone showed up just a few times. The chain combines TRBV6-1 with TRBJ1-4; no clear D gene. The V and J ends lost 3 bases and 8 bases respectively, with 19 bases between them. This CDR3 is built from 16 residues. CDR1 MNHNS and CDR2 SASEGT come from the germline V gene. The CDR3, as DNA: TGTGCCAGCAGTGACCGCCGACCAGGTTATGGCGAAAAACTGTTTTTT. It codes for CASSDRRPGYGEKLFF.

V usage is TRBV5-1 and J usage is TRBJ2-2; no clear D gene. The V end lost 2 bases, the J end lost 3 bases, and 5 bases lay between the germline ends. The CDR3 covers 13 residues. CDR1 and CDR2 from the germline V gene are SGHRS and YFSETQ. The CDR3 DNA is TGCGCCAGCAGCTTCGGTTACACCGGGGAGCTGTTTTTT. This codes for CASSFGYTGELFF.

J is TRBJ1-1 and V is TRBV7-8, with 7 bases aligning to TRBD1. Trimming took 5 bases from V and 6 from J; bases not matched to a gene: 6. The length of the CDR3 is 13 residues. Per the germline V gene, CDR1 is SGHVS and CDR2 is FQNEAQ. This CDR3 reads CASSLDRVAEAFF. CDR3 sequence (DNA): TGTGCCAGCAGCCTCGACAGGGTGGCTGAAGCTTTCTTT.

The gene calls are TRBV7-9 and TRBJ1-2, with D perhaps TRBD1 (5 bases). CDR1 and CDR2 from the germline V gene are SEHNR and FQNEAQ (reference sequence). Deletions cut 5 bases from V and 3 bases from J, with 10 bases between. The CDR3 sequence is 13 residues long. Here the CDR3 reads CASSQRQYYGYTF. The CDR3 coding sequence is TGTGCCAGCAGCCAGAGACAGTACTATGGCTACACCTTC.

The chain employs TRBV6-5 and TRBJ2-2, with 9 bases identical to TRBD2. CDR1 and CDR2 (germline): MNHEY, SVGAGI. Unmatched junction bases numbered 2, after V lost 6 bases and J lost 0 bases. This CDR3 has 15 residues. The CDR3 DNA follows: TGTGCCAGCAGGCCTAGCGGGACGAACACCGGGGAGCTGTTTTTT. Residues: CASRPSGTNTGELFF.

The chain carries TRBV18 and TRBJ1-1; TRBD1 might be the D (6 bases). Germline V CDR1 and CDR2: KGHSH, LQKENI. Between the trimmed V and J ends, which lost 2 bases and 5 bases, there was a span of 12 bases. CDR3 length equals 14 residues. CDR3 bases: TGTGCCAGCTCACCATCCCACAGGGTGACTGAAGCTTTCTTT. It encodes CASSPSHRVTEAFF.

For the CDR3, the DNA is TGTGCCAGCAGCTCGACAGGGGCGGGAAACACCATATATTTT. Encoded protein: CASSSTGAGNTIYF. This chain uses TRBV7-8 with TRBJ1-3, with 8 bases fitting TRBD1. Unmatched junction bases numbered 3, after V lost 4 bases and J lost 4 bases. Germline loops: CDR1 SGHVS, CDR2 FQNEAQ. The length of the CDR3 is 14 residues.